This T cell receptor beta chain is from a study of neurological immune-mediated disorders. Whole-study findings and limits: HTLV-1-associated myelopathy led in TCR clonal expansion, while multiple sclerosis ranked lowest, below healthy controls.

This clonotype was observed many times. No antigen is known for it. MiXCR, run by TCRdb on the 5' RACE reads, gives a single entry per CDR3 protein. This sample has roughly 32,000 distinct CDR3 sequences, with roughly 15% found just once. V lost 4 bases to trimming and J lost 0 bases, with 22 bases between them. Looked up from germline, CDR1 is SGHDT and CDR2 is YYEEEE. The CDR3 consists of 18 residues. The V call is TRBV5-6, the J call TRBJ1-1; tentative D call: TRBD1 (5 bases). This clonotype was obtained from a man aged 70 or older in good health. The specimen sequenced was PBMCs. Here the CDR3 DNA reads TGTGCCAGCAGCAAAGGGACCGTGAAAGTGGGCATGAACACTGAAGCTTTCTTT. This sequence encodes CASSKGTVKVGMNTEAFF. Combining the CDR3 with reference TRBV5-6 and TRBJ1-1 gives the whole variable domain DAGVTQSPTHLIKTRGQQVTLRCSPKSGHDTVSWYQQALGQGPQFIFQYYEEEERQRGNFPDRFSGHQFPNYSSELNVNALLLGDSALYLCASSKGTVKVGMNTEAFFGQGTRLTVV.